This is a list of T cell receptor beta chains from one sample in a study of T cell responses to AZD1222 COVID-19 vaccine. Clones were read by immunoSEQ multiplex PCR, and TCRdb kept only the in-frame ones, dropping some. The sample holds about 220,000 clones, just over 90% seen once. The input for sequencing was peripheral blood, taken on day 0 of MenACWY control vaccination. Receptor source: an adult in good health. Both conserved end residues are part of each CDR3. Fields, in order: J gene, clone size, D gene, V gene, CDR3 protein, CDR3 DNA. A D gene is named only where the DNA matches it firmly. Clone sizes are given selectively: once, few, many, or a class where the clone is expanded.

J: TRBJ1-5; size: .; D: TRBD1; V: TRBV2; CDR3: CASSGRGQASNQPQHF; DNA: TGTGCCAGCAGTGGAAGGGGGCAGGCGAGCAATCAGCCCCAGCATTTT
J: TRBJ1-4; size: .; D: .; V: TRBV3-1/TRBV3-2; CDR3: CASSRAGTNEKLFF; DNA: TGTGCCAGCAGCCGGGCGGGGACTAATGAAAAACTGTTTTTT
J: TRBJ2-3; size: .; D: TRBD2; V: TRBV4-2; CDR3: CASSQGRTSGGSTDTQYF; DNA: TGTGCCAGCAGCCAAGGACGGACTAGCGGGGGGAGCACAGATACGCAGTATTTT
J: TRBJ1-4; size: .; D: .; V: TRBV2; CDR3: CASSRASEKLFF; DNA: TGTGCCAGCAGTAGAGCCTCCGAAAAACTGTTTTTT
J: TRBJ1-6; size: .; D: .; V: TRBV5-4; CDR3: CASSLRGSYNSPLHF; DNA: TGTGCCAGCAGCCTTCGGGGGTCCTATAATTCACCCCTCCACTTT
J: TRBJ2-3; size: once; D: TRBD1; V: TRBV12-3/TRBV12-4; CDR3: CASSLGTAKQYF; DNA: TGTGCCAGCAGTCTCGGGACAGCGAAGCAGTATTTT
J: TRBJ1-1; size: .; D: TRBD1; V: TRBV6-5; CDR3: CASSMTGENTEAFF; DNA: TGTGCCAGCAGTATGACAGGGGAGAACACTGAAGCTTTCTTT
J: TRBJ2-1; size: .; D: TRBD1; V: TRBV7-9; CDR3: CASSVPGGIGNEQFF; DNA: TGTGCCAGCAGCGTTCCAGGGGGAATAGGGAATGAGCAGTTCTTC
J: TRBJ1-5; size: .; D: .; V: TRBV27; CDR3: CASSLMQGHQPQHF; DNA: TGTGCCAGCAGTTTAATGCAGGGGCATCAGCCCCAGCATTTT
J: TRBJ1-4; size: .; D: .; V: TRBV12-3/TRBV12-4; CDR3: CASSISTNEKLFF; DNA: TGTGCCAGCAGCATCTCAACTAATGAAAAACTGTTTTTT
J: TRBJ1-3; size: .; D: TRBD1; V: TRBV27; CDR3: CASSSRQGGSIGSGNTIYF; DNA: TGTGCCAGCAGTTCGAGACAGGGTGGGTCAATCGGCTCTGGAAACACCATATATTTT
J: TRBJ1-5; size: .; D: .; V: TRBV2; CDR3: CASSDISGRRFPQHF; DNA: TGTGCCAGCAGTGATATATCGGGACGCCGGTTTCCCCAGCATTTT
J: TRBJ2-1; size: .; D: .; V: TRBV4-2; CDR3: CASSQDSAWNEQFF; DNA: TGTGCCAGCAGCCAGGACAGTGCTTGGAATGAGCAGTTCTTC
J: TRBJ1-3; size: .; D: .; V: TRBV18; CDR3: CASSPIHSGSSGNTIYF; DNA: TGTGCCAGCTCACCAATCCATAGTGGCAGCTCTGGAAACACCATATATTTT
J: TRBJ2-1; size: .; D: .; V: TRBV18; CDR3: CASSGTTGYNEQFF; DNA: TGTGCCAGCTCAGGTACCACAGGGTACAATGAGCAGTTCTTC
J: TRBJ1-5; size: .; D: .; V: TRBV12-5; CDR3: CASGLGENQPQHF; DNA: TGTGCTAGTGGCCTAGGGGAGAATCAGCCCCAGCATTTT
J: TRBJ2-1; size: .; D: .; V: TRBV13; CDR3: CASSRLGRSDYNEQFF; DNA: TGTGCCAGCAGCCGCCTGGGCAGATCAGACTACAATGAGCAGTTCTTC
J: TRBJ1-2; size: .; D: TRBD1; V: TRBV7-9; CDR3: CASSQILRDSVNYGYTF; DNA: TGTGCCAGCAGCCAAATTCTCCGGGACAGCGTGAACTATGGCTACACCTTC
J: TRBJ2-7; size: .; D: TRBD1; V: TRBV6-6; CDR3: CASSHQPRGTGSYEQYF; DNA: TGTGCCAGCAGTCATCAACCCCGAGGGACAGGCTCCTACGAGCAGTACTTC
J: TRBJ1-5; size: .; D: .; V: TRBV18; CDR3: CASSPSGNQPQHF; DNA: TGTGCCAGCTCCCCTAGTGGCAATCAGCCCCAGCATTTT
J: TRBJ1-4; size: .; D: .; V: TRBV5-6; CDR3: CASSLSRGTNEKLFF; DNA: TGTGCCAGCAGCTTGAGTAGGGGGACTAATGAAAAACTGTTTTTT
J: TRBJ1-4; size: .; D: .; V: TRBV30; CDR3: CAWSNGGKNEKLFF; DNA: TGTGCCTGGAGTAACGGGGGGAAAAATGAAAAACTGTTTTTT
J: TRBJ2-1; size: once; D: TRBD1; V: TRBV7-9; CDR3: CASSSSIIVDRENNEQFF; DNA: TGTGCCAGCAGTTCTTCCATTATTGTGGACAGGGAAAACAATGAGCAGTTCTTC
J: TRBJ1-2; size: .; D: TRBD1; V: TRBV28; CDR3: CASRALQGAVSGYTF; DNA: TGTGCCAGCAGAGCACTACAGGGGGCGGTTAGTGGCTACACCTTC
J: TRBJ2-1; size: .; D: TRBD2; V: TRBV6-5; CDR3: CASSYGTSGWYNEQFF; DNA: TGTGCCAGCAGTTACGGGACTAGCGGGTGGTACAATGAGCAGTTCTTC
J: TRBJ1-4; size: .; D: .; V: TRBV6-5; CDR3: CASTRGGAANEKLFF; DNA: TGTGCCAGCACCCGGGGAGGGGCGGCTAATGAAAAACTGTTTTTT
J: TRBJ1-1; size: .; D: .; V: TRBV19; CDR3: CASSRGNTEAFF; DNA: TGTGCCAGTAGTCGTGGGAACACTGAAGCTTTCTTT
J: TRBJ2-3; size: .; D: .; V: TRBV5-6; CDR3: CASSLKPASDTQYF; DNA: TGTGCCAGCAGCTTGAAGCCGGCAAGCGATACGCAGTATTTT
J: TRBJ2-6; size: .; D: .; V: TRBV10-3; CDR3: CAISVPDRSSGANVLTF; DNA: TGTGCCATCAGCGTGCCAGACAGGAGCTCTGGGGCCAACGTCCTGACTTTC
J: TRBJ1-4; size: .; D: .; V: TRBV5-1; CDR3: CASSLRPAGEKLFF; DNA: TGCGCCAGCAGCTTGAGGCCCGCGGGGGAAAAACTGTTTTTT
J: TRBJ1-4; size: .; D: .; V: TRBV6-1; CDR3: CASAQQGHGEKLFF; DNA: TGTGCCAGCGCGCAACAAGGGCATGGAGAAAAACTGTTTTTT
J: TRBJ1-1; size: .; D: TRBD1; V: TRBV19; CDR3: CASNWERTGNTEAFF; DNA: TGTGCCAGTAATTGGGAGCGGACAGGGAACACTGAAGCTTTCTTT
J: TRBJ1-2; size: .; D: TRBD1; V: TRBV19; CDR3: CASRSGGYGYTF; DNA: TGTGCCAGTAGATCAGGGGGGTATGGCTACACCTTC
J: TRBJ2-3; size: .; D: .; V: TRBV4-1; CDR3: CASSQMGYTDTQYF; DNA: TGCGCCAGCAGCCAAATGGGTTACACAGATACGCAGTATTTT
J: TRBJ1-3; size: .; D: .; V: TRBV5-4; CDR3: CASSPPNGNTIYF; DNA: TGTGCCAGCAGCCCGCCTAATGGAAACACCATATATTTT
J: TRBJ1-2; size: .; D: TRBD1; V: TRBV28; CDR3: CASSTGQGGYGYTF; DNA: TGTGCCAGCAGCACGGGACAGGGTGGCTATGGCTACACCTTC
J: TRBJ2-1; size: .; D: .; V: TRBV11-3; CDR3: CASSSQGTYNEQFF; DNA: TGTGCCAGCAGCAGTCAGGGCACCTACAATGAGCAGTTCTTC
J: TRBJ1-2; size: .; D: .; V: TRBV20-1; CDR3: CSARDPPGYTF; DNA: TGCAGTGCTAGAGATCCACCCGGCTACACCTTC
J: TRBJ1-5; size: .; D: .; V: TRBV15; CDR3: CATSRAGDSNQPQHF; DNA: TGTGCCACCAGCAGAGCGGGGGATAGCAATCAGCCCCAGCATTTT
J: TRBJ2-1; size: .; D: TRBD2; V: TRBV6-1; CDR3: CASSEALTSGVNEQFF; DNA: TGTGCCAGCAGTGAAGCGCTAACTAGCGGGGTCAATGAGCAGTTCTTC
J: TRBJ1-1; size: .; D: .; V: TRBV5-8; CDR3: CASSLAAGVNTEAFF; DNA: TGTGCCAGCAGCTTGGCGGCAGGGGTGAACACTGAAGCTTTCTTT
J: TRBJ1-5; size: .; D: .; V: TRBV6-1; CDR3: CASSERASPHQPQHF; DNA: TGTGCCAGCAGTGAGCGGGCTTCCCCCCATCAGCCCCAGCATTTT
J: TRBJ1-6; size: .; D: .; V: TRBV23-1; CDR3: CASSQATGSRSSYNSPLHF; DNA: TGCGCCAGCAGTCAAGCCACAGGGTCGAGGAGCTCCTATAATTCACCCCTCCACTTT